This entry lists 5 T cell receptor beta chains sequenced from one sample in a study of T cells in Graves' hyperthyroidism and ophthalmopathy. RNA transcripts provided the source from which TCR beta CDR3 regions were amplified. The TCR CDR3 was amplified in a first-round RT-PCR using the HTBI primer set. TCRdb independently ran MiXCR on the multiplex PCR reads; one entry per CDR3 protein. The sample lists fewer than 650,000 distinct CDR3 sequences, 11% to 15% occurring once. Sequenced: blood. The origin of the receptors is a middle-aged woman with Graves' hyperthyroidism.

The chain has TRBV12-3 or TRBV12-4 and TRBJ2-7; 12 nucleotides agree with TRBD2. The length of the CDR3 is 17 residues. V lost 7 bases to trimming and J lost 5 bases; unmatched junction nucleotides: 15. CDR3 residues: CASTRRLAGDHSHEQYF. The CDR3 DNA is TGTGCCAGCACCCGCAGACTAGCGGGAGATCATAGCCACGAGCAGTACTTC.

This clonotype was seen repeatedly, ten times or more. V is TRBV28 and J is TRBJ2-7, with 7 positions matching TRBD2. J lost 3 bases, V lost 1 base, and 3 bases had no gene match. The CDR3 sequence is 14 residues long. Germline loops: CDR1 MDHEN, CDR2 SYDVKM. DNA of the CDR3: TGTGCCAGCAGTTTATTGCGGGAGAGCTACGAGCAGTACTTC. It translates to CASSLLRESYEQYF.

The chain employs TRBV7-2 and TRBJ2-1; 10 bases align to TRBD2. The germline CDR1 and CDR2 sequences are SGHTA and FQGNSA. Germline trimming cut 5 bases from V and 4 bases from J; bases unmatched to any gene: 5. This CDR3 contains 15 residues. CDR3 sequence reads: CASSPIAGGYNEQFF. The DNA for the CDR3 is TGTGCCAGCAGCCCTATAGCGGGGGGATACAATGAGCAGTTCTTC.

The rearrangement joins TRBV30 to TRBJ2-4; the D is unclear. This CDR3 comprises 16 residues. V was clipped by 0 bases and J by 0 bases, with 12 bases between them. Germline CDR1 and CDR2: GTSNPN and SVGIG (reference sequence). Here the CDR3 reads CAWSVREKLAKNIQYF. CDR3 sequence (DNA): TGTGCCTGGAGTGTAAGAGAAAAGTTAGCCAAAAACATTCAGTACTTC.

A remark on this clonotype: Being one base from a much bigger clone, this may be a read error. The CDR3 spells CASSPDGGCTEAFF. The CDR3 DNA follows: TGTGCCAGCAGCCCGGACGGGGGTTGCACTGAAGCTTTCTTT. This chain uses TRBV3-1 with TRBJ1-1; possibly TRBD1 for D (5 bases). V lost 4 bases, J lost 4 bases, and 13 bases lay in between. Germline values: CDR1 LGHDT, CDR2 YNNKEL (reference sequence). The CDR3 sequence is 14 residues long. The complete variable domain, with remaining parts taken from reference TRBV3-1 and TRBJ1-1, reads DTAVSQTPKYLVTQMGNDKSIKCEQNLGHDTMYWYKQDSKKFLKIMFSYNNKELIINETVPNRFSPKSPDKAHLNLHINSLELGDSAVYFCASSPDGGCTEAFFGQGTRLTVV.